Listed here are 18 T cell receptor beta chains from one sample, sequenced in a study of identical twins. TCRdb reanalysed the 5' RACE reads using MiXCR and keeps one entry per CDR3 protein. The table lists 500,000 or so distinct CDR3 sequences, roughly an eighth of them singletons. These data are also associated with another study on yellow fever vaccine responses in identical twins.

Sample: CD4+ T cells sorted from blood. The receptors stem from a woman aged 18 to 35 in good health.

This sequence joins TRBV21-1 and TRBJ1-2. TRBV21-1 is tagged as a pseudogene. This CDR3 is 15 amino acids long. DNA for the CDR3: TGTGCCAGTAACCCCGGGACAGCGGAAAACTATGGCTACACCTTC. It codes for CASNPGTAENYGYTF.

The chain uses TRBV7-8 and TRBJ2-3; 8 bases agree with TRBD1. The germline gives CDR1 SGHVS, CDR2 FQNEAQ. There are 16 residues in the CDR3. J was trimmed by 4 bases and V by 5 bases; bases with no gene match: 11. CDR3 sequence (DNA): TGTGCCAGCAGCCCACCGTTGAGACAGGGGCCAGATACGCAGTATTTT. Translation: CASSPPLRQGPDTQYF.

This clonotype has more than one count but fewer than ten. The chain has TRBV29-1 and TRBJ2-7, with D perhaps assigned TRBD1 or TRBD2 (5 bases each). The V end was cut by 6 bases, the J end by 2 bases, with 17 bases between. The CDR3 is 14 amino acids. The germline V gene encodes CDR1 SQVTM and CDR2 ANQGSEA. The chain's CDR3 is CSVGNTGRPYEQYF. CDR3 in DNA: TGCAGCGTCGGTAACACGGGACGGCCCTACGAGCAGTACTTC.

This clonotype has at least ten counts. J is TRBJ2-3 and V is TRBV10-3; D unresolved. The CDR3 runs to 15 residues. In germline, CDR1 is ENHRY, CDR2 SYGVKD. With 0 bases removed from V and 1 base from J, the gap between germline ends came to 8 bases. The CDR3: CAISESDSGTDTQYF. The CDR3 DNA is TGTGCCATCAGTGAGTCGGATTCGGGCACAGATACGCAGTATTTT.

The J gene is TRBJ1-1, the V gene TRBV5-6; 9 nucleotides match TRBD1. The CDR3 is 14 residues long. V dropped 4 bases and J dropped 5; count of bases not matched to a gene: 6. Looked up from germline, CDR1 is SGHDT and CDR2 is YYEEEE. The CDR3: CASSGQGYGTEAFF. CDR3 in DNA: TGTGCCAGCAGCGGACAGGGGTACGGAACTGAAGCTTTCTTT.

This chain connects TRBV5-1 to TRBJ2-1, with TRBD1 matching over 9 bases. Trimming removed 0 bases from V and 5 bases from J; junction bases left unmatched: 6. Per germline, CDR1 SGHRS and CDR2 YFSETQ. The CDR3 contains 16 residues. For the CDR3, the DNA is TGCGCCAGCAGCTTGGTGTTGGGACAGGGAGACAATGAGCAGTTCTTC. Translation gives CASSLVLGQGDNEQFF.

In its sample, this clonotype was seen many times. The chain recombines TRBV4-1 with TRBJ2-2; D is uncertain. Trimming left V 1 base short and J 5 bases short, with 5 bases between. The CDR3 runs 13 residues. The germline CDR1 and CDR2 sequences are MGHRA and YSYEKL. CDR3 sequence reads: CASSQVKTGELFF. The CDR3 DNA sequence: TGCGCCAGCAGCCAAGTGAAGACCGGGGAGCTGTTTTTT.

This clonotype was observed many times. The CDR3 DNA is TGTGCCAGCAACCCCGGGGGCAGGGCAGGAGATACGCAGTATTTT. Residues: CASNPGGRAGDTQYF. The chain combines TRBV12-3 or TRBV12-4 with TRBJ2-3; D is possibly TRBD1 or TRBD2 (6 bases each). The CDR3 is made up of 15 amino acids. Deletions cut 7 bases from V and 5 bases from J, with 19 bases between.

This clonotype showed up just a few times. The rearrangement uses TRBV11-2 and TRBJ1-4; D is undetermined. CDR3 length: 16 amino acids. V lost 0 bases and J 3 bases, leaving 11 bases between the germline ends. CDR1 is SGHAT, CDR2 FQNNGV, per germline. In nucleotides, the CDR3 is TGTGCCAGCAGCTTAGATCGTGGTCGGGCTAATGAAAAACTGTTTTTT. Translated: CASSLDRGRANEKLFF.

This CDR3 reads CSVRVTGAATEAFF. As DNA, the CDR3 is TGCAGCGTACGAGTAACAGGGGCGGCCACTGAAGCTTTCTTT. The V gene is TRBV29-1, the J gene TRBJ1-1, with 7 bases that match TRBD1. V was pared by 6 bases and J by 4 bases, with 11 bases of the junction left unmatched. CDR1 and CDR2 from the germline V gene are SQVTM and ANQGSEA. This CDR3 region has 14 residues.

The chain carries TRBV29-1 and TRBJ2-1, with D unclear. V lost 5 bases, J lost 0 bases, and 11 bases lay in between. Germline V gene sequence: CDR1 SQVTM, CDR2 ANQGSEA. The CDR3 totals 14 residues. The CDR3 nucleotides are TGCAGCGTTCGCTATGTTGGCTCCTACAATGAGCAGTTCTTC. Its translation: CSVRYVGSYNEQFF.

The genes are TRBV7-8 and TRBJ2-2; 7 nucleotides line up with TRBD1. The CDR3 loop spans 15 amino acids. Losses at the gene ends were 1 base for V and 3 bases for J; bases not matched to a gene: 2. Germline V gives CDR1 SGHVS, CDR2 FQNEAQ. CDR3 bases: TGTGCCAGCAGCTTAGAGGGACAGTACACCGGGGAGCTGTTTTTT. It specifies CASSLEGQYTGELFF.

The chain employs TRBV28 and TRBJ2-3; 7 positions match TRBD2. In germline, CDR1 is MDHEN, CDR2 SYDVKM. The CDR3 spans 12 residues. The J segment lost 1 base and the V segment lost 8 bases, leaving 0 bases of the junction unmatched. The CDR3 loop reads CASAGGTDTQYF. DNA of the CDR3: TGTGCCAGCGCGGGAGGCACAGATACGCAGTATTTT.

A few counts support this clonotype. The chain's CDR3 is CASSRSGGPFYEQYF. As DNA, the CDR3 is TGTGCCAGCAGTCGATCAGGGGGACCTTTCTACGAGCAGTACTTC. The chain joins TRBV6-2 or TRBV6-3 to TRBJ2-7; TRBD1 aligns across 7 bases. The V gene end was trimmed by 5 bases and the J gene end by 3 bases; junction bases not matched to a gene: 10. Looked up from germline, CDR1 is MNHEY and CDR2 is SVGEGT. The CDR3 length is 15 residues.

V is TRBV20-1 and J is TRBJ2-7; TRBD1 matches 8 bases. This CDR3 has 13 residues. Germline V gene data show CDR1 as DFQATT and CDR2 as SNEGSKA (reference sequence). V shed 3 bases and J 5 bases; nucleotides not matched to a gene: 6. As DNA, the CDR3 is TGCAGTGCTAGGAAGCAGGGGGCCCACGAGCAGTACTTC. Residues: CSARKQGAHEQYF.

This clonotype was observed a handful of times. The rearrangement links TRBV12-3 or TRBV12-4 to TRBJ1-1, with 8 bases lining up with TRBD1. The CDR3 covers 15 residues. V was pared by 6 bases and J by 0 bases, with 6 bases of the junction left unmatched. Written as DNA, the CDR3 is TGTGCCAGCAGACCCGGACAGGGTCTGAACACTGAAGCTTTCTTT. Its translation is CASRPGQGLNTEAFF.

This clonotype was counted ten times or more. The chain is built from TRBV6-5 and TRBJ2-7; D possibly uses TRBD1 or TRBD2 (6 bases each). Germline loops: CDR1 MNHEY, CDR2 SVGAGI. Between the trimmed V and J ends, which lost 1 base and 6 bases, there was a span of 19 bases. CDR3 size: 16 residues. The CDR3: CASSYLIGGFGAEQYF. The CDR3 bases are TGTGCCAGCAGTTACTTGATAGGGGGGTTTGGGGCCGAGCAGTACTTC.

The chain joins TRBV29-1 to TRBJ2-1; TRBD2 matches at 8 bases. From germline, CDR1 is SQVTM and CDR2 ANQGSEA. The CDR3 length is 16 residues. Unmatched junction bases numbered 10, after V lost 6 bases and J lost 0 bases. The CDR3 region has the DNA TGCAGCGTGGGAGGACTAGCAGCCAGCTCCTACAATGAGCAGTTCTTC. Translating gives CSVGGLAASSYNEQFF.